This TCR beta chain was sequenced during a study of PD-L1 blockade in urothelial cancer. The CDR3 spans 15 residues. J was trimmed by 2 bases and V by 3 bases; bases with no gene match: 3. The germline CDR1 and CDR2 sequences are MGHDK and SYGVNS. Profiling relied on immunoSEQ multiplex PCR, and the TCRdb table lists in-frame clones only, not all of them. The sample yields tens of thousands of clones, approximately 80% seen once. This TCR derives from a man aged 65 to 85 with urothelial cancer. This specimen was PBMCs, taken around atezolizumab (anti-PD-L1) treatment. The genes are TRBV25-1 and TRBJ2-7; TRBD1 agrees at 11 bases. The CDR3 coding sequence is TGTGCCAGCAGTGACGGGACAGGGGGGACCTACGAGCAGTACTTC. The encoded protein is CASSDGTGGTYEQYF.